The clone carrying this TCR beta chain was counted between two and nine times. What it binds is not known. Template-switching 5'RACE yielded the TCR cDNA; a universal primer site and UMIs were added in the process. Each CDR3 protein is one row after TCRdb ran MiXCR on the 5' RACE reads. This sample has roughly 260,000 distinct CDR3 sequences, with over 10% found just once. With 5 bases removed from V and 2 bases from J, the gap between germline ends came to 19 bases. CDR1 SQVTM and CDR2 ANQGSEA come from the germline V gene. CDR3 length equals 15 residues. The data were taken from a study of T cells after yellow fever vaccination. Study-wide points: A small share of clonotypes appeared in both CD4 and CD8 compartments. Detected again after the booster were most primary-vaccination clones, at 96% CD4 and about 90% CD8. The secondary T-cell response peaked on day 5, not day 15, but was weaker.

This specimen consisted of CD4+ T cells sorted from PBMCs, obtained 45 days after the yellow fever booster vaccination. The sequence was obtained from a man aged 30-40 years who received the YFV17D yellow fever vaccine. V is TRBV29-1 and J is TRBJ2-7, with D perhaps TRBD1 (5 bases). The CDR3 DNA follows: TGCAGCGTTCAGGGCTGGGCACCTAAGACCTACGAGCAGTACTTC. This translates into CSVQGWAPKTYEQYF.